The 4 T cell receptor beta chains below were found in one sample sequenced in a study of blood T cells in healthy people across ages. For the second PCR, which ran for about 7 to 11 cycles, a sample-barcoded 5' primer and a J-beta primer mix were used. TCRdb ran MiXCR on the 5' RACE reads and lists one entry per CDR3 protein. Of approximately 1.5 million distinct CDR3 sequences listed, under 55% are singletons. Sequencing used blood. The receptor source for this set is a woman between 18 and 30 years old in good health.

This chain joins TRBV6-1 and TRBJ1-3, with a possible D match to TRBD1 (6 bases). The CDR3 consists of 18 residues. V dropped 2 bases and J dropped 0 bases, with 17 bases sitting between them. The germline gives CDR1 MNHNS, CDR2 SASEGT. The CDR3 DNA is TGTGCCAGCAGTGAAAAATACAGGGCCCGCATCTCTGGAAACACCATATATTTT. The encoded protein is CASSEKYRARISGNTIYF.

This clonotype was counted at least ten times. This chain uses TRBV7-2 with TRBJ2-3, with 9 bases matching TRBD2. The CDR3 has 16 amino acids. The V gene end was trimmed by 3 bases and the J gene end by 2 bases; junction bases not matched to a gene: 6. The germline gives CDR1 SGHTA, CDR2 FQGNSA. CDR3 loop: CASSLLTSGYTDTQYF. The DNA of the CDR3 is TGTGCCAGCAGCTTGCTAACTAGCGGGTACACAGATACGCAGTATTTT.

V gene TRBV7-9 combines with J gene TRBJ1-2; 11 bases line up with TRBD1. Germline CDR1 and CDR2: SEHNR and FQNEAQ (reference sequence). The length of the CDR3 is 14 residues. The V and J ends lost 3 bases and 10 bases, in that order; junction bases with no gene match: 7. The chain's CDR3 is CASSLVGQGADYTF. The CDR3, as DNA: TGTGCCAGCAGCTTGGTTGGACAGGGGGCTGACTACACCTTC.

The genes are TRBV3-1 and TRBJ1-1; D call uncertain. CDR1 LGHDT and CDR2 YNNKEL come from the germline V gene (reference sequence). The CDR3 length is 12 residues. V gave up 2 bases and J gave up 11 bases, with 12 bases separating them. The CDR3 spells CASSQSPPRAFF. The CDR3 DNA reads TGTGCCAGCAGCCAATCCCCTCCCCGGGCTTTCTTT.